The rows below give T cell receptor beta chains drawn from one sample of a study of blood T cell repertoires in COVID-19. Sequenced by immunoSEQ multiplex PCR; TCRdb stores in-frame clones only, minus some. The sample has 200,000 to 300,000 clones, around 86% seen once. The sequencing sample was made of peripheral blood. These receptors all come from a woman in her sixties or seventies with COVID-19, enrolled during active disease. Each CDR3 is given with its conserved first and last residue. A D gene is named only where the DNA matches it firmly. Size values are once, few and many counts, or a class for expanded clones, and some rows have none.

V	J	size	D	CDR3	DNA
TRBV30	TRBJ2-1	-	TRBD2	CAGSGMYNEQFF	TGTGCCGGTAGCGGGATGTACAATGAGCAGTTCTTC
TRBV6-1	TRBJ2-1	once	-	CASSPLGGSYNEQFF	TGTGCCAGCTCCCCCTTGGGGGGTTCCTACAATGAGCAGTTCTTC
TRBV30	TRBJ2-1	-	TRBD2	CAWTSSGSSYNEQFF	TGTGCCTGGACCTCTAGCGGTAGCTCCTACAATGAGCAGTTCTTC
TRBV19	TRBJ2-5	-	TRBD1	CASSRDREWPETQYF	TGTGCCAGTAGCCGGGACAGGGAGTGGCCGGAGACCCAGTACTTC
TRBV7-2	TRBJ1-1	-	-	CASSLVYGTEAFF	TGTGCCAGCAGCTTAGTTTACGGGACTGAAGCTTTCTTT
TRBV23-1	TRBJ1-5	-	-	CASAPKLRGQPQHF	TGCGCCAGCGCCCCCAAATTGCGGGGTCAGCCCCAGCATTTT
TRBV28	TRBJ1-2	-	-	CASRFPGERGGYTF	TGTGCCAGCAGATTTCCAGGGGAACGGGGCGGCTACACCTTC
TRBV7-3	TRBJ2-1	-	TRBD1	CASSSTGGVYNEQFF	TGTGCCAGCAGCTCGACAGGGGGCGTCTACAATGAGCAGTTCTTC
TRBV3-1/TRBV3-2	TRBJ1-2	-	-	CASSQIGAFIYGYTF	TGTGCCAGCAGCCAAATTGGGGCCTTTATCTATGGCTACACCTTC
TRBV18	TRBJ1-1	-	-	CASSSRDTIMNTEAFF	TGTGCCAGCTCATCACGGGACACGATCATGAACACTGAAGCTTTCTTT
TRBV9	TRBJ1-3	-	-	CASSVEAGNTIYF	TGTGCCAGCAGCGTAGAAGCAGGAAACACCATATATTTT
TRBV7-2	TRBJ1-2	-	TRBD1	CASSYYRGTGGYTF	TGTGCCAGCAGCTACTACAGGGGGACGGGTGGCTACACCTTC
TRBV19	TRBJ1-1	-	-	CASSTGTRNTEAFF	TGTGCCAGTTCCACCGGGACAAGGAACACTGAAGCTTTCTTT
TRBV30	TRBJ2-1	-	TRBD2	CAWSAASGYNEQFF	TGTGCCTGGAGTGCGGCTAGCGGCTACAATGAGCAGTTCTTC
TRBV20-1	TRBJ1-2	-	-	CSSDRGLGYTF	TGCAGTTCAGACCGAGGGCTGGGCTACACCTTC
TRBV7-9	TRBJ2-1	-	TRBD2	CASTGLAGVEQFF	TGTGCCAGCACTGGACTAGCGGGAGTTGAGCAGTTCTTC
TRBV11-3	TRBJ2-1	-	TRBD1	CASSRGTGTSGEQFF	TGTGCCAGCAGCCGAGGGACAGGGACGTCTGGTGAGCAGTTCTTC
TRBV11-3	TRBJ1-2	once	-	CASSLDGGGHGYTF	TGTGCCAGCAGCTTAGATGGGGGAGGTCATGGCTACACCTTC
TRBV9	TRBJ1-6	-	-	CASSPQATQGVNSPLHF	TGTGCCAGCAGCCCCCAGGCCACCCAGGGTGTGAATTCACCCCTCCACTTT
TRBV19	TRBJ2-1	-	TRBD2	CATQGRRGTSGNEQFF	TGTGCCACCCAAGGCAGGAGGGGGACTAGTGGCAATGAGCAGTTCTTC
TRBV28	TRBJ2-7	-	-	CASINQGVAGRSYEQYF	TGTGCCAGCATCAACCAGGGGGTAGCGGGGAGGTCCTACGAGCAGTACTTC
TRBV15	TRBJ2-5	-	TRBD2	CATASYRDKRTSGLPLETQYF	TGTGCCACGGCCTCTTACCGGGACAAGAGGACTAGCGGCCTACCCCTGGAGACCCAGTACTTC
TRBV28	TRBJ2-7	-	-	CASRRASGEQYF	TGTGCCAGCAGACGAGCCTCGGGCGAGCAGTACTTC
TRBV2	TRBJ2-3	-	TRBD2	CASSSAGDLTDTQYF	TGTGCCAGCAGTTCAGCGGGGGACCTCACAGATACGCAGTATTTT
TRBV7-8	TRBJ1-1	-	-	CASSPLDPGGNTEAFF	TGTGCCAGCAGCCCGCTGGACCCCGGAGGGAACACTGAAGCTTTCTTT
TRBV4-1	TRBJ2-1	few	TRBD2	CASSQTDMGLATNEQFF	TGCGCCAGCAGCCAAACCGACATGGGACTAGCGACCAATGAGCAGTTCTTC
TRBV27	TRBJ2-5	-	TRBD1	CASSSRGWGPRETQYF	TGTGCCAGCAGTTCCAGGGGGTGGGGGCCGAGGGAGACCCAGTACTTC
TRBV29-1	TRBJ2-1	-	TRBD2	CSVDSSGRVNEQFF	TGCAGCGTTGATTCGAGCGGGAGAGTCAATGAGCAGTTCTTC
TRBV19	TRBJ1-6	-	-	CASSSKGQGANNSPLHF	TGTGCCAGTAGTTCAAAGGGGCAAGGGGCGAATAATTCACCCCTCCACTTT
TRBV7-2	TRBJ1-4	-	TRBD1	CASSSSTGVGEKLFF	TGTGCCAGCAGCTCATCTACAGGGGTCGGAGAAAAACTGTTTTTT